This T cell receptor (beta chain) was profiled in a study of cytomegalovirus exposure and HLA in healthy donors. Study-wide points: Among TCR beta chains, those listed as cytomegalovirus-associated numbered over 150.

PCR primers comprised 60 Vbeta and 13 Jbeta primers. Produced via immunoSEQ multiplex PCR; TCRdb's table is partial and in-frame only. The sample consists of tens of thousands of clones, approximately 80% of them appearing once. This clone was observed a few times. Its antigen is still unknown. Trimming removed 1 base from V and 0 bases from J; junction bases left unmatched: 8. Germline CDR1 is LNHNV and CDR2 is YYDKDF (reference sequence). CDR3 length equals 18 residues. The TCR was taken from a man aged 50 to 60 in good health and CMV-seronegative. Sequencing was performed on PBMCs. V gene TRBV15 combines with J gene TRBJ1-4; 7 nucleotides match TRBD1. As DNA, the CDR3 is TGTGCCACCAGCAGAGTAGAAGGGGGCCTTGCAACTAATGAAAAACTGTTTTTT. Amino acid sequence: CATSRVEGGLATNEKLFF.